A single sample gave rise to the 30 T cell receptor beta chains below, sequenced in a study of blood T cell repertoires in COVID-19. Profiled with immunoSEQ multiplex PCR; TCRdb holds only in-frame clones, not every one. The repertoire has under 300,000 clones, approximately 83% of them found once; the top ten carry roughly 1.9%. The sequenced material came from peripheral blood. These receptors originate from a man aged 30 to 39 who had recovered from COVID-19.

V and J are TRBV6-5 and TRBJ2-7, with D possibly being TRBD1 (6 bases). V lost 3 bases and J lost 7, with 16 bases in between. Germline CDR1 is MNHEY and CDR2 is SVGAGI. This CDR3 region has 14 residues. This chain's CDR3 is CASSYTGTQREQYF. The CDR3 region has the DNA TGTGCCAGCAGTTATACAGGGACCCAAAGGGAGCAGTACTTC.

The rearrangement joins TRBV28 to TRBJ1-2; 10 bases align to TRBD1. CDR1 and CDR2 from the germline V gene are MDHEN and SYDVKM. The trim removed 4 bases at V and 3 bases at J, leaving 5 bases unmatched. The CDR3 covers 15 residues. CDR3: CASSSGQGDYYGYTF. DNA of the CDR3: TGTGCCAGCAGTTCAGGACAGGGGGACTACTATGGCTACACCTTC.

The CDR3 spells CASSLVAGEQFF. The CDR3 bases are TGTGCCAGCAGTTTAGTAGCTGGGGAGCAGTTCTTC. The gene calls are TRBV6-5 and TRBJ2-1; D gene ambiguous. The CDR3 is made up of 12 amino acids. Germline V lookup: CDR1 MNHEY, CDR2 SVGAGI. Between the trimmed V and J ends, which lost 4 bases and 10 bases, there was a span of 11 bases.

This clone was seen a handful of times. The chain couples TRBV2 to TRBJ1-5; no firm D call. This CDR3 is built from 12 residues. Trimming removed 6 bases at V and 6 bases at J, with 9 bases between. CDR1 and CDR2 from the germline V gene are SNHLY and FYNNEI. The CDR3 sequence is CASRRFGQPQHF. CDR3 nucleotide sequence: TGTGCCAGCAGGCGATTCGGTCAGCCCCAGCATTTT.

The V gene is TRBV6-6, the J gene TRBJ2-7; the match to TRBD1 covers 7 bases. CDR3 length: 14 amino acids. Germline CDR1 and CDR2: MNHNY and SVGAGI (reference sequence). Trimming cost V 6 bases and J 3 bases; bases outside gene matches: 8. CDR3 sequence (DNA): TGTGCCAGCAGGAATGGACAGGACTTCTACGAGCAGTACTTC. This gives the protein CASRNGQDFYEQYF.

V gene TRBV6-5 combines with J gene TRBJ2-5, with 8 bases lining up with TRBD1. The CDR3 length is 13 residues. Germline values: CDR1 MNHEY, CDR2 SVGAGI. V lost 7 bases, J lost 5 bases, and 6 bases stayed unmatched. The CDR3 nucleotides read TGTGCCAGCACTGGACAGGGCCGCGAGACCCAGTACTTC. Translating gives CASTGQGRETQYF.

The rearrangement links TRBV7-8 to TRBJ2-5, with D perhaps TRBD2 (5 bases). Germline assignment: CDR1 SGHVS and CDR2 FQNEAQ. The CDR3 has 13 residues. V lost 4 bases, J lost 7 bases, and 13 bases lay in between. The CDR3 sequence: CASSSRLTGTQYF. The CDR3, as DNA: TGTGCCAGCAGCTCAAGACTAACGGGGACCCAGTACTTC.

CDR3 sequence: CASSPSPLGYNEQFF. The DNA of the CDR3 is TGTGCCAGCAGCCCATCCCCCCTAGGTTACAATGAGCAGTTCTTC. The chain couples TRBV7-9 to TRBJ2-1; D gene ambiguous. Germline assignment: CDR1 SEHNR and CDR2 FQNEAQ (reference sequence). Trimming left V 5 bases short and J 4 bases short, with 15 bases between. The CDR3 covers 15 residues. Full variable domain (rest looked up from reference TRBV7-9 and TRBJ2-1): DTGVSQNPRHKITKRGQNVTFRCDPISEHNRLYWYRQTLGQGPEFLTYFQNEAQLEKSRLLSDRFSAERPKGSFSTLEIQRTEQGDSAMYLCASSPSPLGYNEQFFGPGTRLTVL.

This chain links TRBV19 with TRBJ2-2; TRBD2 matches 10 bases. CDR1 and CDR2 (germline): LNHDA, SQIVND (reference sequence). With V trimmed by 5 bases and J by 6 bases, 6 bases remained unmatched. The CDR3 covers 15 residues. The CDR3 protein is CASSSSGGAPGELFF. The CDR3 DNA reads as TGTGCCAGTAGTTCGAGCGGGGGGGCTCCCGGGGAGCTGTTTTTT.

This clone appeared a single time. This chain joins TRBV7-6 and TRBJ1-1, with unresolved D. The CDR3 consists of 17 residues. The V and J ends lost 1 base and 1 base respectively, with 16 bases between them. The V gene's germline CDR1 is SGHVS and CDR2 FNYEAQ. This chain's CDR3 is CASSLDTGNLGNTEAFF. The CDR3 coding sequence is TGTGCCAGCAGCTTAGATACCGGGAATCTAGGGAACACTGAAGCTTTCTTT.

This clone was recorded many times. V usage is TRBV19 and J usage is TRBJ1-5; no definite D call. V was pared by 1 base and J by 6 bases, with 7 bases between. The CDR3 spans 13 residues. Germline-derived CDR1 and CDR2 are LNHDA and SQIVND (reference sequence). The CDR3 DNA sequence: TGTGCCAGTAGTATAGGCGGAAGTCAGCCCCAGCATTTT. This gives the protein CASSIGGSQPQHF.

CDR3 residues: CASSLPGASQETQYF. The CDR3 bases are TGTGCCAGCAGTTTACCAGGGGCTAGCCAAGAGACCCAGTACTTC. This sequence joins TRBV28 and TRBJ2-5; TRBD1 is a possible D gene (6 bases). The germline gives CDR1 MDHEN, CDR2 SYDVKM. This CDR3 region has 15 residues. Trimming pared 2 bases from V and 1 base from J, leaving 11 bases between.

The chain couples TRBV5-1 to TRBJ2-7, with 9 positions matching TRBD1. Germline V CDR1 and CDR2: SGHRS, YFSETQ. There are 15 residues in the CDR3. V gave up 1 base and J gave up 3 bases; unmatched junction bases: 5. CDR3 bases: TGCGCCAGCAGCTTGAAACAGGGGGCGATCTACGAGCAGTACTTC. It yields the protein CASSLKQGAIYEQYF.

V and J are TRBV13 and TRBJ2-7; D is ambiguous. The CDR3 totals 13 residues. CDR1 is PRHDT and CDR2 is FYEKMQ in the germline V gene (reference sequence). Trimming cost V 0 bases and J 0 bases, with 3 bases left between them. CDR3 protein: CASSLGHSYEQYF. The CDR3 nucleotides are TGTGCCAGCAGCTTAGGACACTCCTACGAGCAGTACTTC.

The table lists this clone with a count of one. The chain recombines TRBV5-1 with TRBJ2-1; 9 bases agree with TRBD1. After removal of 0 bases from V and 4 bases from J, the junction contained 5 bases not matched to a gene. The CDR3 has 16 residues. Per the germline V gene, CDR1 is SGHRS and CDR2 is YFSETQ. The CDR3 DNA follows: TGCGCCAGCAGCTTGGGGACAGGGGCTATATACAATGAGCAGTTCTTC. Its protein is CASSLGTGAIYNEQFF.

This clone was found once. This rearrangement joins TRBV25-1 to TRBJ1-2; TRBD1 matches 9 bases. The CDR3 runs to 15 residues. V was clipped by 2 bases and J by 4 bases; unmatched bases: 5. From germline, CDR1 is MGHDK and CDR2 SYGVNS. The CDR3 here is CASSEDRGIGYGYTF. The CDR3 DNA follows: TGTGCCAGCAGTGAAGACAGGGGGATCGGCTATGGCTACACCTTC.

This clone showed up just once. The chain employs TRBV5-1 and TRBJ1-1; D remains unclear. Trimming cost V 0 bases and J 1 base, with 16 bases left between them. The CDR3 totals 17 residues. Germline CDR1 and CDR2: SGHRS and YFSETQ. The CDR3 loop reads CASSLEEKQIGNTEAFF. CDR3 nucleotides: TGCGCCAGCAGCTTGGAAGAAAAACAGATCGGGAACACTGAAGCTTTCTTT.

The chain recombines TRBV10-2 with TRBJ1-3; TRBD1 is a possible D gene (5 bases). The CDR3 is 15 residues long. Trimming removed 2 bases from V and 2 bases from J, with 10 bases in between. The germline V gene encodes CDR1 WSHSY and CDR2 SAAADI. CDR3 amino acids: CASSEQGLAGNTIYF. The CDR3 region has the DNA TGCGCCAGCAGTGAGCAGGGCTTGGCTGGAAACACCATATATTTT.

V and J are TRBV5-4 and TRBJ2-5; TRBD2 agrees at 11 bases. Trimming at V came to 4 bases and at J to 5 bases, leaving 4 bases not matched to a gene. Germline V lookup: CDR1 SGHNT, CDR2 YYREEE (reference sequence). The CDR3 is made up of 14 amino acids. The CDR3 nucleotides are TGTGCCAGCAGCCTTAGCGGGGGGGCGGAGACCCAGTACTTC. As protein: CASSLSGGAETQYF.

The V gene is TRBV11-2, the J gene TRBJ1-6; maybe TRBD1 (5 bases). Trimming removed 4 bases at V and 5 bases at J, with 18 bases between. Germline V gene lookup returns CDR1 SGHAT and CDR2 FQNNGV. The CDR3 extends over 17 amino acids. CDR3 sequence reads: CASSSLRGTGDNSPLHF. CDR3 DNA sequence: TGTGCCAGCAGCTCCCTTCGGGGGACCGGGGATAATTCACCCCTCCACTTT.

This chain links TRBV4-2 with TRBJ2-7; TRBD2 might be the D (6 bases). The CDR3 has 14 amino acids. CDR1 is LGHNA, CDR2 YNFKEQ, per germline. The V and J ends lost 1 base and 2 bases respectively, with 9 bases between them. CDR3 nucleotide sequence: TGTGCCAGCAGCCAAGTTGCTAGCGCCTACGAGCAGTACGTC. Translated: CASSQVASAYEQYV.

CDR3 in amino acids: CASSGGFTDTQYF. In DNA, the CDR3 is TGCGCCAGCAGTGGAGGGTTCACAGATACGCAGTATTTT. The rearrangement links TRBV10-2 to TRBJ2-3, with D possibly being TRBD2 (5 bases). Germline lookup yields CDR1 WSHSY and CDR2 SAAADI. V lost 4 bases to trimming and J lost 2 bases, with 7 bases between them. The CDR3 is 13 residues long.

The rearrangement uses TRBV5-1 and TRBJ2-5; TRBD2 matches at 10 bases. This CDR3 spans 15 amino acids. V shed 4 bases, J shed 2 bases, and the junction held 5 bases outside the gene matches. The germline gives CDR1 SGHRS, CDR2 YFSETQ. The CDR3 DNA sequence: TGCGCCAGCAGCAGAACTAGCGGGGATCAAGAGACCCAGTACTTC. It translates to CASSRTSGDQETQYF.

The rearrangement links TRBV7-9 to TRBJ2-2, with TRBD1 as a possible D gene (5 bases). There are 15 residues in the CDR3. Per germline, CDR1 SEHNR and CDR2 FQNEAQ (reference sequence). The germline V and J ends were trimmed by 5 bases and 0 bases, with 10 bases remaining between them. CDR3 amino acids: CASSPAGSNTGELFF. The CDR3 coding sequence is TGTGCCAGCAGCCCTGCAGGGTCGAACACCGGGGAGCTGTTTTTT. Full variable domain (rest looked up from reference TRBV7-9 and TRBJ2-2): DTGVSQNPRHKITKRGQNVTFRCDPISEHNRLYWYRQTLGQGPEFLTYFQNEAQLEKSRLLSDRFSAERPKGSFSTLEIQRTEQGDSAMYLCASSPAGSNTGELFFGEGSRLTVL.

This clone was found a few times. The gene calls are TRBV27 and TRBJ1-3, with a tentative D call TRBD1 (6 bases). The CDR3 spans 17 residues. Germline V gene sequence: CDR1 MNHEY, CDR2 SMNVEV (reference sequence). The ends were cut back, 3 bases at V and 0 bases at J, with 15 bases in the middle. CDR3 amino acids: CASSFRRGGLSGNTIYF. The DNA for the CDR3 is TGTGCCAGCAGTTTCCGCAGGGGAGGGCTCTCTGGAAACACCATATATTTT.

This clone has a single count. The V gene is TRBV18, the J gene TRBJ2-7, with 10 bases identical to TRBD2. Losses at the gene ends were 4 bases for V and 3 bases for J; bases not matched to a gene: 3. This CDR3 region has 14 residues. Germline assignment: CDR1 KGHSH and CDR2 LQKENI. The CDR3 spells CASSQIAGGYEQYF. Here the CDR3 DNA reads TGTGCCAGCTCACAAATAGCGGGGGGCTACGAGCAGTACTTC.

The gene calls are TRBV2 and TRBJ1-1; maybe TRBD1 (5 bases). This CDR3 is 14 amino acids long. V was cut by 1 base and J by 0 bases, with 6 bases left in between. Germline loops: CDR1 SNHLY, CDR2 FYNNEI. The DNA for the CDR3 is TGTGCCAGCAGTGAAGGGGGCTTGAACACTGAAGCTTTCTTT. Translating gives CASSEGGLNTEAFF.

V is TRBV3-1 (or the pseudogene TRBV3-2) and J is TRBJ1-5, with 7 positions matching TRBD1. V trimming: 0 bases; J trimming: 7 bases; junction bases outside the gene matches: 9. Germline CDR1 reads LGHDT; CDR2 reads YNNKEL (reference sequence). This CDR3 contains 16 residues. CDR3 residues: CASSQDMTGSTQPQHF. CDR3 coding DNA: TGTGCCAGCAGCCAAGATATGACAGGGTCTACCCAGCCCCAGCATTTT.

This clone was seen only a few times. The CDR3 region has the DNA TGTGCCAGCAGTCGCATAGCGGGCTCCTACAATGAGCAGTTCTTC. The encoded protein is CASSRIAGSYNEQFF. The chain carries TRBV6-5 and TRBJ2-1; 7 nucleotides agree with TRBD2. Germline lookup yields CDR1 MNHEY and CDR2 SVGAGI. The length of the CDR3 is 15 residues. V lost 5 bases, J lost 0 bases, and 4 bases stayed unmatched.

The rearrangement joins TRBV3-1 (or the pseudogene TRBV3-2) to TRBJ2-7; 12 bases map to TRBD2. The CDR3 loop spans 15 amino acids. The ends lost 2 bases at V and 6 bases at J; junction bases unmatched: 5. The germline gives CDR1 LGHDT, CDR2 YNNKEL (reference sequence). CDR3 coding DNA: TGTGCCAGCAGCCAATCTAGCGGGGGGGCCGGCGAGCAGTACGTC. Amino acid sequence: CASSQSSGGAGEQYV.